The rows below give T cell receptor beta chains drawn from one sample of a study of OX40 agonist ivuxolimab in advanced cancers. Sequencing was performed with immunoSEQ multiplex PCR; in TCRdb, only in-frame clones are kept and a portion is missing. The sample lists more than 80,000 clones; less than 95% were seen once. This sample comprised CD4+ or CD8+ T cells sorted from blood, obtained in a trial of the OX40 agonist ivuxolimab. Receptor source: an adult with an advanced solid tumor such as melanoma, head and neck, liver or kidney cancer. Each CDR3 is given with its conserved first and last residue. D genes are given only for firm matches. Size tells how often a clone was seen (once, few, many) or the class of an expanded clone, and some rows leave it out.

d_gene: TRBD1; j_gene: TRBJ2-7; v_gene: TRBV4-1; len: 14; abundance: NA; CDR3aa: CASSPQGAANEQYF; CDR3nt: TGCGCCAGCAGCCCTCAGGGGGCAGCGAACGAGCAGTACTTC
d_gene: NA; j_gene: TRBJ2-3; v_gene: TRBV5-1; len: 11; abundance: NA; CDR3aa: CASSETDTQYF; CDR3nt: TGCGCCAGCAGCGAAACAGATACGCAGTATTTT
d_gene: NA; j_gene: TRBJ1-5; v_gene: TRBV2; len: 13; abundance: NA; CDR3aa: CASTLGVDQPQHF; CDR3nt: TGTGCCAGCACGCTGGGGGTGGATCAGCCCCAGCATTTT
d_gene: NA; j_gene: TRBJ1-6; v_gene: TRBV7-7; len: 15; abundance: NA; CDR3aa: CASSTWTVSRSPLHF; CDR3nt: TGTGCTAGCAGCACCTGGACAGTCTCACGGTCACCCCTCCACTTT
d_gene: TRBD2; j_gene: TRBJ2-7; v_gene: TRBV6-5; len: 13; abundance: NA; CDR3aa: CASSSSGIYEQYF; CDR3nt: TGTGCCAGCAGCTCTAGCGGGATCTACGAGCAGTACTTC
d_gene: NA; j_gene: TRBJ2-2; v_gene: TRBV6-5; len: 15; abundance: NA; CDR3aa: CASSYSGTGTGELFF; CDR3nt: TGTGCCAGCAGTTACTCCGGGACTGGCACCGGGGAGCTGTTTTTT
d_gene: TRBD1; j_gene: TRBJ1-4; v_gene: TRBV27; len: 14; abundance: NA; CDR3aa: CASSPTGLNEKLFF; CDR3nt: TGTGCCAGCAGTCCGACAGGGCTTAATGAAAAACTGTTTTTT
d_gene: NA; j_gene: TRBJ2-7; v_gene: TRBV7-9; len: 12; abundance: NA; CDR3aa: CASSSSSYEQYF; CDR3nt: TGTGCCAGCAGCTCCTCCTCCTACGAGCAGTACTTC
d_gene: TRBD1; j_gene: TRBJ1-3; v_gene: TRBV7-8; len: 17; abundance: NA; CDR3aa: CASSLAPTGVTGNTIYF; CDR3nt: TGTGCCAGCAGCTTAGCGCCGACAGGGGTTACTGGAAACACCATATATTTT
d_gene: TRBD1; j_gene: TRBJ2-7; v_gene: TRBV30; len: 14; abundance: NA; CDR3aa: CAWSVRDSSYEQYF; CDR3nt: TGTGCCTGGAGTGTACGGGACAGTTCCTACGAGCAGTACTTC
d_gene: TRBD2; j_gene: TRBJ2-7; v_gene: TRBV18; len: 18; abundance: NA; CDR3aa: CASSPAPILAGGINEQYF; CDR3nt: TGTGCCAGCTCACCTGCCCCGATACTAGCGGGAGGTATTAACGAGCAGTACTTC
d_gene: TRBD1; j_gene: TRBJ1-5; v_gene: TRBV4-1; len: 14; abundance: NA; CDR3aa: CASSQDWGTGPWYF; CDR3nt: TGCGCCAGCAGCCAAGATTGGGGGACAGGACCCTGGTATTTT
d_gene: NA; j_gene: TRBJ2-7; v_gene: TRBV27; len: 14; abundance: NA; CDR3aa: CASSLSPVGREQYF; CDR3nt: TGTGCCAGCAGTTTATCTCCGGTAGGGCGCGAGCAGTACTTC
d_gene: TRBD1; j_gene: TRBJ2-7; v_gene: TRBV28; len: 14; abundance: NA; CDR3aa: CASSPYRGLYEQYF; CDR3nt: TGTGCCAGCAGCCCATACAGGGGGCTCTACGAGCAGTACTTC
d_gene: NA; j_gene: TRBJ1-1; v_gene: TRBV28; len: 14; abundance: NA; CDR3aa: CASSLGGAGTEAFF; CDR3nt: TGTGCCAGCAGTTTAGGGGGCGCAGGAACTGAAGCTTTCTTT
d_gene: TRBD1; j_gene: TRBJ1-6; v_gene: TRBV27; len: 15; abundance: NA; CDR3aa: CASSTGQGARSPLHF; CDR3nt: TGTGCCAGCAGTACGGGACAGGGGGCGCGATCACCCCTCCACTTT
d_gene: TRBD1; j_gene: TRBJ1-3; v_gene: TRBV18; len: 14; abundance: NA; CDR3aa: CASSPLTGRNTIYF; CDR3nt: TGTGCCAGCTCACCATTGACAGGGAGAAACACCATATATTTT
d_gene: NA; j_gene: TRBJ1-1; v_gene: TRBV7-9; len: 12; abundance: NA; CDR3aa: CASSLASTEAFF; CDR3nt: TGTGCCAGCAGCTTAGCGAGCACTGAAGCTTTCTTT
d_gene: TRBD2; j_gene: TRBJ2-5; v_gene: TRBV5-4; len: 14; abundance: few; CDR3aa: CASSYGRALETQYF; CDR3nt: TGTGCCAGCAGCTATGGGAGGGCCCTCGAGACCCAGTACTTC
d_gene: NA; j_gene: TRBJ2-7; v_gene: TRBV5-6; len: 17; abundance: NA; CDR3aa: CASSHSPSRRDAYEQYF; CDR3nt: TGTGCCAGCAGCCACTCCCCGTCCAGACGGGATGCCTACGAGCAGTACTTC
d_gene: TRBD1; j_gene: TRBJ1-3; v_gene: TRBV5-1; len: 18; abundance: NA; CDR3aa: CASSLVGTDLSSGNTIYF; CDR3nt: TGCGCCAGCAGCTTGGTGGGGACAGACCTCAGCTCTGGAAACACCATATATTTT
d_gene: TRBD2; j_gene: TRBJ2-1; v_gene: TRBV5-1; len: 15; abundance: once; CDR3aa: CASSSTGLAVGEQFF; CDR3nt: TGCGCCAGCAGCTCGACGGGACTAGCGGTCGGGGAGCAGTTCTTC
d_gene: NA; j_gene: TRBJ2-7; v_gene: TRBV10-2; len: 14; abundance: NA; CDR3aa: CASREGPSSYEQYF; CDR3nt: TGCGCCAGCAGAGAGGGGCCCAGCTCCTACGAGCAGTACTTC
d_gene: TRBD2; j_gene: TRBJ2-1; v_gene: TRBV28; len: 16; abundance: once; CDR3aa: CASSLPPGLPDNEQFF; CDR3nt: TGTGCCAGCAGTTTACCCCCGGGACTACCAGACAATGAGCAGTTCTTC
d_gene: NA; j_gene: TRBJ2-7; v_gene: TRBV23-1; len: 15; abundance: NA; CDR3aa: CASSHLQGHSYEQYF; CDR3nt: TGCGCCAGCAGTCATCTTCAGGGGCACTCCTACGAGCAGTACTTC
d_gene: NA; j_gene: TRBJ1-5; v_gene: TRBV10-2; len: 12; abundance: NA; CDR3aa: CASRAMNQPQHF; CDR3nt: TGCGCCAGCAGGGCCATGAATCAGCCCCAGCATTTT
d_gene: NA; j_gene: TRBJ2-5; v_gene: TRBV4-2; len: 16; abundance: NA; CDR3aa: CASSLQASFKIETQYF; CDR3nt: TGTGCCAGCAGCCTTCAGGCGAGTTTTAAGATAGAGACCCAGTACTTC
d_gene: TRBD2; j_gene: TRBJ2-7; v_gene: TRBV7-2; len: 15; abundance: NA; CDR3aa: CASSFPGLTTYEQYF; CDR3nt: TGTGCCAGCAGCTTCCCGGGACTAACCACCTACGAGCAGTACTTC
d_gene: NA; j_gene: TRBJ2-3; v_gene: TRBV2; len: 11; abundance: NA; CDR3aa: CASQVGDTQYF; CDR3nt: TGTGCCAGCCAAGTCGGAGATACGCAGTATTTT
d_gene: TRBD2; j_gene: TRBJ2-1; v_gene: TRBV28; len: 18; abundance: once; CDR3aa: CASSPGYLAGRPYNEQFF; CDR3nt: TGTGCCAGCAGCCCCGGCTACCTAGCGGGGAGACCATACAATGAGCAGTTCTTC
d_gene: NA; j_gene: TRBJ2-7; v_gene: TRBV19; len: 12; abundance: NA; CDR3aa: CASSPTGYEQYF; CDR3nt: TGTGCCAGTAGCCCAACAGGCTACGAGCAGTACTTC
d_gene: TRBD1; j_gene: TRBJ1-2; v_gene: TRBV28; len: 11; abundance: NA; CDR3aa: CASRRDSRYTF; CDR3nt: TGTGCCAGCAGGAGGGACAGCCGCTACACCTTC
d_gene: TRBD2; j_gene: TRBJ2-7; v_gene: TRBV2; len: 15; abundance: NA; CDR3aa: CASSVRTSGTYEQYF; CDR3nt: TGTGCCAGCAGTGTTAGGACTAGCGGGACATACGAGCAGTACTTC
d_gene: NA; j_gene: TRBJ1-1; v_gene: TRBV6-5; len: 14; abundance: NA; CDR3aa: CASSYAPGNTEAFF; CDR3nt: TGTGCCAGCAGTTACGCACCGGGGAACACTGAAGCTTTCTTT
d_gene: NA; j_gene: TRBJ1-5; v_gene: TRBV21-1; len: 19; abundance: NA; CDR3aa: CASSIPGQGAIVGNQPQHF; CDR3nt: TGTGCCAGCAGCATTCCGGGACAGGGGGCTATCGTAGGCAATCAGCCCCAGCATTTT
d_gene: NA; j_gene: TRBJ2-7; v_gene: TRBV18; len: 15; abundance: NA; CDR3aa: CASSPGLALAYEQYF; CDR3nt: TGTGCCAGCTCACCAGGGCTAGCGCTGGCCTACGAGCAGTACTTC
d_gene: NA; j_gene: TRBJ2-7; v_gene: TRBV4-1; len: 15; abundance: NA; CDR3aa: CASSPTWERTYEQYF; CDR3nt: TGCGCCAGCAGCCCAACTTGGGAGCGAACCTACGAGCAGTACTTC
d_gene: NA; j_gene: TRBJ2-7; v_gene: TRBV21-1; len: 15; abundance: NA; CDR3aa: CASSKEASHSYEQYF; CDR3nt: TGTGCCAGCAGCAAAGAAGCTAGCCACTCCTACGAGCAGTACTTC
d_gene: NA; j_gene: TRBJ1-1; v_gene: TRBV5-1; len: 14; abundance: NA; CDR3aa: CASSLVTANTEAFF; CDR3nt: TGCGCCAGCAGCTTGGTTACAGCGAACACTGAAGCTTTCTTT
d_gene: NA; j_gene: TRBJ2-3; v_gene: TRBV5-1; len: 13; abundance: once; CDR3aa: CASSEGGTDTQYF; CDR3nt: TGCGCCAGCAGCGAAGGAGGAACAGATACGCAGTATTTT
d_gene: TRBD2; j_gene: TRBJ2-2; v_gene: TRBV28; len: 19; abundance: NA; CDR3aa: CASSSSLAGGFEPTGELFF; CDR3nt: TGTGCCAGCAGTTCCTCACTAGCGGGAGGTTTCGAGCCCACCGGGGAGCTGTTTTTT
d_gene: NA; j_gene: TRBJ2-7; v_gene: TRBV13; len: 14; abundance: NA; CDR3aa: CASSLASGTYEQYF; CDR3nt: TGTGCCAGCAGCTTAGCTTCCGGGACCTACGAGCAGTACTTC
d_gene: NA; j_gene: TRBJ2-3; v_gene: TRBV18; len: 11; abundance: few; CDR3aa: CASSNQDTQYF; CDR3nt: TGTGCCAGCTCAAATCAGGATACGCAGTATTTT
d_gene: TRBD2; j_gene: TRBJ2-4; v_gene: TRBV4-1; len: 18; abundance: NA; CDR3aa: CASSQGLAGPIAKNIQYF; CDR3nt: TGCGCCAGCAGCCAAGGGCTAGCGGGACCAATAGCCAAAAACATTCAGTACTTC
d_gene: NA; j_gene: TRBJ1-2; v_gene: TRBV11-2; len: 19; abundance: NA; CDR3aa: CASSLLGLRVVARDYGYTF; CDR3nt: TGTGCCAGCAGCTTATTAGGGCTCCGGGTCGTAGCTAGGGACTATGGCTACACCTTC
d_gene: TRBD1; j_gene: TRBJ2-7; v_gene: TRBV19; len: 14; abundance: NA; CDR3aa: CASSSWDRVGEQYF; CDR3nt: TGTGCCAGTAGTAGTTGGGACAGGGTCGGGGAGCAGTACTTC
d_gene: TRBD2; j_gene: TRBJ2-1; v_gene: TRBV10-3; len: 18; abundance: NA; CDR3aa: CAISESYITSGTYNEQFF; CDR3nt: TGTGCCATCAGTGAGTCGTATATAACTAGCGGGACCTACAATGAGCAGTTCTTC
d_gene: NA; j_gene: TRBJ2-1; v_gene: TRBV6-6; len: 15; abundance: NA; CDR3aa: CASSHPESSYNEQFF; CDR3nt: TGTGCCAGCAGCCACCCAGAGAGCTCCTACAATGAGCAGTTCTTC
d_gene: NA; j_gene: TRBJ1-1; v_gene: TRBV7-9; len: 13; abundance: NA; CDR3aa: CASSLAPNTEAFF; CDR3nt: TGTGCCAGCAGCTTAGCGCCGAACACTGAAGCTTTCTTT